The T cell receptor (beta chain) under discussion was sequenced for a study of CD8+ T cells in alopecia areata. cDNA reverse transcribed from extracted RNA served as the sequencing template. Produced via immunoSEQ multiplex PCR; TCRdb's table is partial and in-frame only. The sample lists about 180,000 clones; roughly 63% were seen once. This clone was seen a few times. Antigen: not known. V was trimmed by 2 bases and J by 8 bases, leaving 14 bases between them. The CDR3 length is 14 residues. The germline V gene has CDR1 SGDLS and CDR2 YYNGEE. The treatment was: oral pan-JAK inhibitor, 5-10 mg twice daily. Alopecia areata patients gave lesional scalp punch biopsies and peripheral blood samples. Overall study findings and caveats: TCRs were shared less clearly across patients than in mice, possibly for HLA-related reasons. Persistence during tofacitinib was seen for many expanded lesional clones in scalp and blood. When scalp samples are sequenced, resident alphabeta T cells of normal skin are also captured.

The source was CD4+ T cells sorted from blood, collected at approximately week 60, from a patient treated with tofacitinib. The TCR originated in a human donor with alopecia areata. The V gene is TRBV9, the J gene TRBJ2-1; D is perhaps TRBD1 (5 bases). The CDR3 nucleotides read TGTGCCAGCAGCGTGAGAACTCAGGGCGATGAGCAGTTCTTC. Protein: CASSVRTQGDEQFF.